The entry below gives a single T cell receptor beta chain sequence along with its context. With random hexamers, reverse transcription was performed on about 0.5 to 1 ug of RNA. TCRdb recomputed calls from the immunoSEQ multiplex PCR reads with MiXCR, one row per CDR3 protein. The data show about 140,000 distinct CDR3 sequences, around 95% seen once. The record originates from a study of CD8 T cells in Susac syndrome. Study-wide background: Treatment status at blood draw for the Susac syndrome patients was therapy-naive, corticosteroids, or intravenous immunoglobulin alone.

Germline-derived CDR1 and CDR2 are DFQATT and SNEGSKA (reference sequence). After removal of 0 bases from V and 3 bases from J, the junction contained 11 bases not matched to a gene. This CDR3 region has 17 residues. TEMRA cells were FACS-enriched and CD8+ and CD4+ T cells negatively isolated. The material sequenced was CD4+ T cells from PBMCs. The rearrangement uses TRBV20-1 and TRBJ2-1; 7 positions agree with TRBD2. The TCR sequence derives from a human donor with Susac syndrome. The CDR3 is CSAREPGGGRDYNEQFF. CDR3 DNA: TGCAGTGCTAGAGAGCCGGGGGGAGGGCGCGACTACAATGAGCAGTTCTTC.